This passage covers 25 T cell receptor beta chains from one sample sequenced in a study of blood T cell repertoires in COVID-19. Profiled with immunoSEQ multiplex PCR; TCRdb holds only in-frame clones, not every one. The table lists about 210,000 clones, about 81% of them singletons. The sequencing sample was made of PBMCs or T cells enriched from blood (not recorded which). These receptors originate from a man aged 40-50 years who had recovered from COVID-19.

The rearrangement uses TRBV5-1 and TRBJ2-6; perhaps TRBD2 as D (5 bases). The V gene's germline CDR1 is SGHRS and CDR2 YFSETQ. Trimming took off 4 bases at V and 2 bases at J, with 25 bases between the two ends. CDR3 length: 20 residues. CDR3 sequence (DNA): TGCGCCAGCAGCCCGGGTCGGGGTGGTTGGGCTCCACCTGGGGCCAACGTCCTGACTTTC. It translates to CASSPGRGGWAPPGANVLTF.

The chain recombines TRBV5-6 with TRBJ1-6; 9 bases are shared with TRBD1. Trimming took 4 bases from V and 0 from J; bases not matched to a gene: 8. The CDR3 runs 18 residues. CDR1 and CDR2 from the germline V gene are SGHDT and YYEEEE. CDR3 sequence: CASSQGQGRISYNSPLHF. The CDR3 DNA is TGTGCCAGCAGCCAGGGACAGGGCCGAATCTCCTATAATTCACCCCTCCACTTT.

The genes are TRBV29-1 and TRBJ1-1, with 7 nucleotides matching TRBD1. V lost 5 bases and J lost 1; bases outside the gene matches: 4. The germline gives CDR1 SQVTM, CDR2 ANQGSEA. The CDR3 length is 13 residues. This CDR3 is CSVMTGPNTEAFF. The CDR3 bases are TGCAGCGTTATGACAGGGCCGAACACTGAAGCTTTCTTT.

The chain is built from TRBV18 and TRBJ2-5; 9 nucleotides align to TRBD1. The CDR3 runs 18 residues. Germline trimming cut 4 bases from V and 9 bases from J; bases unmatched to any gene: 21. CDR1 and CDR2 from the germline V gene are KGHSH and LQKENI. The chain's CDR3 is CASSLLRSTGTGHQAQYF. The CDR3 region has the DNA TGTGCCAGCTCACTCCTCCGATCGACCGGGACAGGGCACCAGGCCCAGTACTTC.

The chain uses TRBV7-6 and TRBJ1-4; D remains unclear. V gave up 5 bases and J gave up 0 bases, with 10 bases separating them. Looked up from germline, CDR1 is SGHVS and CDR2 is FNYEAQ. The CDR3 consists of 15 residues. Here the CDR3 DNA reads TGTGCCAGCAGCCTCCCGGGATCAACTAATGAAAAACTGTTTTTT. The encoded protein is CASSLPGSTNEKLFF.

The chain carries TRBV7-6 and TRBJ2-7; 7 bases are shared with TRBD2. V was pared by 2 bases and J by 6 bases, with 13 bases of the junction left unmatched. Germline V gene data show CDR1 as SGHVS and CDR2 as FNYEAQ. The CDR3 spans 16 residues. CDR3 protein: CASSLLERGLPGEQYF. The CDR3 bases are TGTGCCAGCAGCTTATTGGAGCGGGGCCTACCGGGCGAGCAGTACTTC. The whole variable domain, filled in from reference TRBV7-6 and TRBJ2-7, reads GAGVSQSPRYKVTKRGQDVALRCDPISGHVSLYWYRQALGQGPEFLTYFNYEAQQDKSGLPNDRFSAERPEGSISTLTIQRTEQRDSAMYRCASSLLERGLPGEQYFGPGTRLTVT.

The chain couples TRBV9 to TRBJ1-4; 9 nucleotides match TRBD1. V shed 3 bases and J 4 bases; nucleotides not matched to a gene: 7. The CDR3 is 16 amino acids. Germline CDR1 reads SGDLS; CDR2 reads YYNGEE. The CDR3 coding sequence is TGTGCCAGCAGCGGGGGGACAGGGAGGATTAATGAAAAACTGTTTTTT. It yields the protein CASSGGTGRINEKLFF.

The chain couples TRBV18 to TRBJ1-1; D call uncertain. Germline V CDR1 and CDR2: KGHSH, LQKENI. The germline V and J ends were trimmed by 2 bases and 4 bases, with 14 bases remaining between them. This CDR3 has 15 amino acids. As DNA, the CDR3 is TGTGCCAGCTCACCATTGGACTCTAGTTCCACTGAAGCTTTCTTT. Encoded protein: CASSPLDSSSTEAFF.

V is TRBV7-6 and J is TRBJ1-2, with TRBD1 matching over 8 bases. Trimming took 5 bases from V and 5 from J; bases not matched to a gene: 7. Germline loops: CDR1 SGHVS, CDR2 FNYEAQ. This CDR3 is 14 amino acids long. The CDR3 sequence: CASSPTDRGYGYTF. DNA of the CDR3: TGTGCCAGCAGCCCCACCGACAGGGGTTATGGCTACACCTTC. The full variable domain, with the rest looked up from reference TRBV7-6 and TRBJ1-2, is GAGVSQSPRYKVTKRGQDVALRCDPISGHVSLYWYRQALGQGPEFLTYFNYEAQQDKSGLPNDRFSAERPEGSISTLTIQRTEQRDSAMYRCASSPTDRGYGYTFGSGTRLTVV.

This clone was recorded only once. The chain has TRBV25-1 and TRBJ1-1; D gene ambiguous. Germline CDR1 MGHDK, CDR2 SYGVNS. This CDR3 region has 13 residues. The V end lost 6 bases, the J end lost 3 bases, and 11 bases lay between the germline ends. Here the CDR3 DNA reads TGTGCCAGCAGCCCATCGCCGGACACTGAAGCTTTCTTT. It specifies CASSPSPDTEAFF.

The V and J genes are TRBV5-1 and TRBJ1-2; maybe TRBD1 (6 bases). The CDR3 extends over 13 amino acids. The ends were cut back, 5 bases at V and 4 bases at J, with 12 bases in the middle. Germline V CDR1 and CDR2: SGHRS, YFSETQ. The CDR3 sequence: CASRGADSYGYTF. The CDR3 DNA sequence: TGCGCCAGCAGGGGAGCGGACAGCTATGGCTACACCTTC.

The CDR3 DNA reads as TGTGCCGCGGTTTCCTCTGGAAACACCATATATTTT. It is translated as CAAVSSGNTIYF. The J gene is TRBJ1-3, the V gene TRBV30; D gene unclear. The CDR3 totals 12 residues. Germline CDR1 reads GTSNPN; CDR2 reads SVGIG (reference sequence). Trimming cost V 8 bases and J 0 bases, with 8 bases left between them. Complete variable domain (other parts from reference TRBV30 and TRBJ1-3): SQTIHQWPATLVQPVGSPLSLECTVEGTSNPNLYWYRQAAGRGLQLLFYSVGIGQISSEVPQNLSASRPQDRQFILSSKKLLLSDSGFYLCAAVSSGNTIYFGEGSWLTVV.

The V call is TRBV5-1, the J call TRBJ2-7, with unresolved D. This CDR3 contains 14 residues. Trimming took 0 bases from V and 0 from J, leaving 7 bases between them. Germline-derived CDR1 and CDR2 are SGHRS and YFSETQ. CDR3 protein: CASSLVPGSYEQYF. CDR3 bases: TGCGCCAGCAGCTTGGTTCCGGGCTCCTACGAGCAGTACTTC.

The chain combines TRBV5-8 with TRBJ1-2; D not resolved. The CDR3 spans 13 residues. Germline CDR1 SGHTS, CDR2 YDEGEE. V was clipped by 5 bases and J by 8 bases, with 16 bases between them. CDR3 DNA sequence: TGTGCCAGCAGTAAGGACCGTCGGGGAGGCTACACCTTC. Its translation is CASSKDRRGGYTF.

This clone was recorded once. The chain is built from TRBV21-1 and TRBJ2-7; the table's D call of TRBD2 was not tested on the DNA. TRBV21-1 counts as a pseudogene. CDR3 size: 14 residues. The CDR3 protein is CASIRVAGDNEQYF. The CDR3 DNA reads TGTGCCAGCATCAGAGTAGCGGGGGATAACGAGCAGTACTTC.

This clone was seen only once. The V and J genes are TRBV6-5 and TRBJ1-4; 7 nucleotides match TRBD1. Looked up from germline, CDR1 is MNHEY and CDR2 is SVGAGI. The CDR3 consists of 14 residues. The junction had 15 bases not matched to a gene; V was cut back by 10 bases and J by 10 bases. The CDR3 region is CAILSHGTGAKLFF. CDR3 coding DNA: TGTGCCATTTTGAGCCACGGTACAGGGGCAAAACTGTTTTTT.

CDR3 nucleotide sequence: TGTGCCAGTAGTATCGGGGGTGAAGGCTACACCTTC. It encodes CASSIGGEGYTF. The chain uses TRBV19 and TRBJ1-2; D is possibly TRBD1 (5 bases). CDR1 LNHDA and CDR2 SQIVND come from the germline V gene (reference sequence). This CDR3 is built from 12 residues. Trimming removed 3 bases at V and 8 bases at J, with 10 bases between.

This clone has only a few counts. This chain connects TRBV6-5 to TRBJ1-2; D may be TRBD1 (5 bases). V lost 2 bases to trimming and J lost 8 bases, with 15 bases between them. CDR1 and CDR2 from the germline V gene are MNHEY and SVGAGI. This CDR3 spans 14 amino acids. The CDR3 here is CASSYGARERGYTF. CDR3 DNA sequence: TGTGCCAGCAGTTACGGGGCGCGGGAACGAGGCTACACCTTC.

The chain joins TRBV7-6 to TRBJ1-2, with a possible D match to TRBD1 (6 bases). In germline, CDR1 is SGHVS, CDR2 FNYEAQ. This CDR3 contains 13 residues. Trimming left V 5 bases short and J 4 bases short, with 11 bases between. CDR3: CASSPGGSYGYTF. CDR3 DNA sequence: TGTGCCAGCAGCCCTGGGGGCAGCTATGGCTACACCTTC. The full variable domain, completed using reference TRBV7-6 and TRBJ1-2, is GAGVSQSPRYKVTKRGQDVALRCDPISGHVSLYWYRQALGQGPEFLTYFNYEAQQDKSGLPNDRFSAERPEGSISTLTIQRTEQRDSAMYRCASSPGGSYGYTFGSGTRLTVV.

The chain employs TRBV12-5 and TRBJ1-5; D may be TRBD1 (6 bases). V was trimmed by 3 bases and J by 3 bases, leaving 15 bases between them. The CDR3 has 16 amino acids. Per germline, CDR1 LGHNT and CDR2 FRNRAP. DNA for the CDR3: TGTGCTAGTGGTTTTGGGGGACATACGCTCAATCAGCCCCAGCATTTT. This translates into CASGFGGHTLNQPQHF.

The V call is TRBV5-1, the J call TRBJ2-7; D is unclear. V dropped 4 bases and J dropped 4 bases, with 21 bases sitting between them. Germline lookup yields CDR1 SGHRS and CDR2 YFSETQ. The CDR3 runs 16 residues. The CDR3 nucleotides read TGCGCCAGCAGCCCAACCAAGGTCGACATAACGTACGAGCAGTACTTC. Translating it yields CASSPTKVDITYEQYF.

The chain links TRBV6-5 to TRBJ2-3; the D gene is possibly TRBD2 (5 bases). The CDR3 extends over 13 amino acids. The V end was cut by 7 bases, the J end by 2 bases, with 10 bases between. The germline gives CDR1 MNHEY, CDR2 SVGAGI. This CDR3 reads CASMRADTDTQYF. The CDR3 coding sequence is TGTGCCAGCATGAGGGCAGACACAGATACGCAGTATTTT.

There are a few counts of this clone. Written as DNA, the CDR3 is TGTGCCTGGAGTTATGCCGGGACAGGGGGTGGAAACACCATATATTTT. It translates to CAWSYAGTGGGNTIYF. The chain is built from TRBV30 and TRBJ1-3, with 11 positions matching TRBD1. The germline V gene has CDR1 GTSNPN and CDR2 SVGIG (reference sequence). This CDR3 is built from 16 residues. The J segment lost 3 bases and the V segment lost 2 bases, leaving 6 bases of the junction unmatched. The complete variable domain, with remaining parts taken from reference TRBV30 and TRBJ1-3, reads SQTIHQWPATLVQPVGSPLSLECTVEGTSNPNLYWYRQAAGRGLQLLFYSVGIGQISSEVPQNLSASRPQDRQFILSSKKLLLSDSGFYLCAWSYAGTGGGNTIYFGEGSWLTVV.

The chain links TRBV7-9 to TRBJ2-1; a possible D gene is TRBD2 (6 bases). The CDR3 is 17 amino acids. The germline CDR1 and CDR2 sequences are SEHNR and FQNEAQ (reference sequence). V gave up 0 bases and J gave up 4 bases, with 16 bases separating them. The chain's CDR3 is CASSLARGRVSYNEQFF. As DNA, the CDR3 is TGTGCCAGCAGCTTAGCGCGGGGTAGAGTCTCTTACAATGAGCAGTTCTTC.

CDR3 residues: CATSDYDRGYGYTF. In nucleotides, the CDR3 is TGTGCCACCAGTGATTATGACAGGGGGTATGGCTACACCTTC. V and J are TRBV24-1 and TRBJ1-2; 9 bases map to TRBD1. The CDR3 length is 14 residues. Germline lookup yields CDR1 KGHDR and CDR2 SFDVKD. V was pared by 2 bases and J by 5 bases, with 2 bases of the junction left unmatched.